One sample yielded the 9 T cell receptor beta chains listed below, sequenced in a study of OX40 agonist ivuxolimab in advanced cancers. The assay was immunoSEQ multiplex PCR, and TCRdb's table has in-frame clones only and misses some. The sample shows about 70,000 clones, roughly 88% of them seen only once. The sequencing here drew on CD4+ or CD8+ T cells sorted from blood, taken in a trial of the OX40 agonist ivuxolimab. The receptor set was obtained from an adult with an advanced solid tumor such as melanoma, head and neck, liver or kidney cancer.

The rearrangement joins TRBV7-9 to TRBJ2-5; maybe TRBD1 (5 bases). The CDR3 is made up of 17 amino acids. Trimming cost V 5 bases and J 5 bases, with 24 bases left between them. Per germline, CDR1 SEHNR and CDR2 FQNEAQ (reference sequence). In DNA, the CDR3 is TGTGCCAGCAGCCTCACCTCCGTAGCCGGGTGGGGCGAGACCCAGTACTTC. As protein: CASSLTSVAGWGETQYF.

The chain has TRBV2 and TRBJ2-3; 10 bases are shared with TRBD1. The J segment lost 1 base and the V segment lost 8 bases, leaving 9 bases of the junction unmatched. CDR1 and CDR2 (germline): SNHLY, FYNNEI. This CDR3 comprises 16 residues. CDR3 in DNA: TGTGCCAGCGCCACCGACAGGGGGCGCGGCACAGATACGCAGTATTTT. This gives the protein CASATDRGRGTDTQYF.

The rearrangement uses TRBV5-6 and TRBJ2-1; tentatively, D is TRBD2 (6 bases). Germline values: CDR1 SGHDT, CDR2 YYEEEE. V shed 3 bases and J shed 2 bases, with 12 bases lying between them. The CDR3 loop spans 15 amino acids. The CDR3 region has the DNA TGTGCCAGCAGCTGGCTAGCGTTCGCCTACAATGAGCAGTTCTTC. It yields the protein CASSWLAFAYNEQFF. The full variable domain, its missing parts supplied by reference TRBV5-6 and TRBJ2-1, is DAGVTQSPTHLIKTRGQQVTLRCSPKSGHDTVSWYQQALGQGPQFIFQYYEEEERQRGNFPDRFSGHQFPNYSSELNVNALLLGDSALYLCASSWLAFAYNEQFFGPGTRLTVL.

V usage is TRBV18 and J usage is TRBJ2-7; the match to TRBD1 covers 8 bases. The CDR3 runs 14 residues. Germline V gives CDR1 KGHSH, CDR2 LQKENI. The V and J ends lost 2 bases and 3 bases, in that order; junction bases with no gene match: 3. CDR3 loop: CASSPRGQDYEQYF. DNA for the CDR3: TGTGCCAGCTCACCAAGGGGACAGGACTACGAGCAGTACTTC.

A remark on this clone: An end of the junction does not agree with germline; a read error may underlie this. The V and J genes are TRBV7-7 and TRBJ1-5, with a possible D match to TRBD1 (5 bases). Germline V gene sequence: CDR1 SSHAT, CDR2 FNYEAQ (reference sequence). The CDR3 is 12 residues long. CDR3 residues: CASSPSGHSQHF. CDR3 bases: TGTGCTAGCAGCCCTTCGGGGCATAGTCAGCATTTT.

This clone has a single count. The chain couples TRBV7-9 to TRBJ2-7; TRBD1 might be the D (5 bases). V lost 5 bases and J lost 4, with 9 bases in between. Germline CDR1 is SEHNR and CDR2 is FQNEAQ (reference sequence). There are 12 residues in the CDR3. CDR3 nucleotides: TGTGCCAGCAGCGGCGACAGTTACGAGCAGTACTTC. Its translation is CASSGDSYEQYF.

V and J are TRBV10-1 and TRBJ2-3, with D perhaps given as TRBD1 or TRBD2 (5 bases each). The V and J ends lost 2 bases and 2 bases respectively, with 11 bases between them. CDR3 length equals 15 residues. The germline CDR1 and CDR2 sequences are WNHNN and SYGVQD (reference sequence). This CDR3 reads CASSEIPGTTDTQYF. The CDR3 bases are TGCGCCAGCAGTGAGATTCCAGGGACCACAGATACGCAGTATTTT.

The gene calls are TRBV7-9 and TRBJ2-2; possible D gene TRBD2, 6 bases. V lost 1 base to trimming and J lost 4 bases, with 13 bases between them. This CDR3 comprises 16 residues. CDR1 is SEHNR and CDR2 is FQNEAQ in the germline V gene (reference sequence). CDR3 in amino acids: CASSLEEGLSTGELFF. The CDR3 DNA is TGTGCCAGCAGCTTAGAGGAGGGTCTGAGCACCGGGGAGCTGTTTTTT. The variable domain in full, completed from reference TRBV7-9 and TRBJ2-2, reads DTGVSQNPRHKITKRGQNVTFRCDPISEHNRLYWYRQTLGQGPEFLTYFQNEAQLEKSRLLSDRFSAERPKGSFSTLEIQRTEQGDSAMYLCASSLEEGLSTGELFFGEGSRLTVL.

This sequence joins TRBV10-3 and TRBJ2-7; tentatively, D is TRBD2 (6 bases). Trimming cost V 6 bases and J 2 bases, with 17 bases left between them. The CDR3 runs 15 residues. The germline V gene encodes CDR1 ENHRY and CDR2 SYGVKD. The CDR3 protein is CAIRPSGTQTYEQYF. The CDR3 region has the DNA TGTGCCATCAGGCCTTCCGGGACTCAAACCTACGAGCAGTACTTC.